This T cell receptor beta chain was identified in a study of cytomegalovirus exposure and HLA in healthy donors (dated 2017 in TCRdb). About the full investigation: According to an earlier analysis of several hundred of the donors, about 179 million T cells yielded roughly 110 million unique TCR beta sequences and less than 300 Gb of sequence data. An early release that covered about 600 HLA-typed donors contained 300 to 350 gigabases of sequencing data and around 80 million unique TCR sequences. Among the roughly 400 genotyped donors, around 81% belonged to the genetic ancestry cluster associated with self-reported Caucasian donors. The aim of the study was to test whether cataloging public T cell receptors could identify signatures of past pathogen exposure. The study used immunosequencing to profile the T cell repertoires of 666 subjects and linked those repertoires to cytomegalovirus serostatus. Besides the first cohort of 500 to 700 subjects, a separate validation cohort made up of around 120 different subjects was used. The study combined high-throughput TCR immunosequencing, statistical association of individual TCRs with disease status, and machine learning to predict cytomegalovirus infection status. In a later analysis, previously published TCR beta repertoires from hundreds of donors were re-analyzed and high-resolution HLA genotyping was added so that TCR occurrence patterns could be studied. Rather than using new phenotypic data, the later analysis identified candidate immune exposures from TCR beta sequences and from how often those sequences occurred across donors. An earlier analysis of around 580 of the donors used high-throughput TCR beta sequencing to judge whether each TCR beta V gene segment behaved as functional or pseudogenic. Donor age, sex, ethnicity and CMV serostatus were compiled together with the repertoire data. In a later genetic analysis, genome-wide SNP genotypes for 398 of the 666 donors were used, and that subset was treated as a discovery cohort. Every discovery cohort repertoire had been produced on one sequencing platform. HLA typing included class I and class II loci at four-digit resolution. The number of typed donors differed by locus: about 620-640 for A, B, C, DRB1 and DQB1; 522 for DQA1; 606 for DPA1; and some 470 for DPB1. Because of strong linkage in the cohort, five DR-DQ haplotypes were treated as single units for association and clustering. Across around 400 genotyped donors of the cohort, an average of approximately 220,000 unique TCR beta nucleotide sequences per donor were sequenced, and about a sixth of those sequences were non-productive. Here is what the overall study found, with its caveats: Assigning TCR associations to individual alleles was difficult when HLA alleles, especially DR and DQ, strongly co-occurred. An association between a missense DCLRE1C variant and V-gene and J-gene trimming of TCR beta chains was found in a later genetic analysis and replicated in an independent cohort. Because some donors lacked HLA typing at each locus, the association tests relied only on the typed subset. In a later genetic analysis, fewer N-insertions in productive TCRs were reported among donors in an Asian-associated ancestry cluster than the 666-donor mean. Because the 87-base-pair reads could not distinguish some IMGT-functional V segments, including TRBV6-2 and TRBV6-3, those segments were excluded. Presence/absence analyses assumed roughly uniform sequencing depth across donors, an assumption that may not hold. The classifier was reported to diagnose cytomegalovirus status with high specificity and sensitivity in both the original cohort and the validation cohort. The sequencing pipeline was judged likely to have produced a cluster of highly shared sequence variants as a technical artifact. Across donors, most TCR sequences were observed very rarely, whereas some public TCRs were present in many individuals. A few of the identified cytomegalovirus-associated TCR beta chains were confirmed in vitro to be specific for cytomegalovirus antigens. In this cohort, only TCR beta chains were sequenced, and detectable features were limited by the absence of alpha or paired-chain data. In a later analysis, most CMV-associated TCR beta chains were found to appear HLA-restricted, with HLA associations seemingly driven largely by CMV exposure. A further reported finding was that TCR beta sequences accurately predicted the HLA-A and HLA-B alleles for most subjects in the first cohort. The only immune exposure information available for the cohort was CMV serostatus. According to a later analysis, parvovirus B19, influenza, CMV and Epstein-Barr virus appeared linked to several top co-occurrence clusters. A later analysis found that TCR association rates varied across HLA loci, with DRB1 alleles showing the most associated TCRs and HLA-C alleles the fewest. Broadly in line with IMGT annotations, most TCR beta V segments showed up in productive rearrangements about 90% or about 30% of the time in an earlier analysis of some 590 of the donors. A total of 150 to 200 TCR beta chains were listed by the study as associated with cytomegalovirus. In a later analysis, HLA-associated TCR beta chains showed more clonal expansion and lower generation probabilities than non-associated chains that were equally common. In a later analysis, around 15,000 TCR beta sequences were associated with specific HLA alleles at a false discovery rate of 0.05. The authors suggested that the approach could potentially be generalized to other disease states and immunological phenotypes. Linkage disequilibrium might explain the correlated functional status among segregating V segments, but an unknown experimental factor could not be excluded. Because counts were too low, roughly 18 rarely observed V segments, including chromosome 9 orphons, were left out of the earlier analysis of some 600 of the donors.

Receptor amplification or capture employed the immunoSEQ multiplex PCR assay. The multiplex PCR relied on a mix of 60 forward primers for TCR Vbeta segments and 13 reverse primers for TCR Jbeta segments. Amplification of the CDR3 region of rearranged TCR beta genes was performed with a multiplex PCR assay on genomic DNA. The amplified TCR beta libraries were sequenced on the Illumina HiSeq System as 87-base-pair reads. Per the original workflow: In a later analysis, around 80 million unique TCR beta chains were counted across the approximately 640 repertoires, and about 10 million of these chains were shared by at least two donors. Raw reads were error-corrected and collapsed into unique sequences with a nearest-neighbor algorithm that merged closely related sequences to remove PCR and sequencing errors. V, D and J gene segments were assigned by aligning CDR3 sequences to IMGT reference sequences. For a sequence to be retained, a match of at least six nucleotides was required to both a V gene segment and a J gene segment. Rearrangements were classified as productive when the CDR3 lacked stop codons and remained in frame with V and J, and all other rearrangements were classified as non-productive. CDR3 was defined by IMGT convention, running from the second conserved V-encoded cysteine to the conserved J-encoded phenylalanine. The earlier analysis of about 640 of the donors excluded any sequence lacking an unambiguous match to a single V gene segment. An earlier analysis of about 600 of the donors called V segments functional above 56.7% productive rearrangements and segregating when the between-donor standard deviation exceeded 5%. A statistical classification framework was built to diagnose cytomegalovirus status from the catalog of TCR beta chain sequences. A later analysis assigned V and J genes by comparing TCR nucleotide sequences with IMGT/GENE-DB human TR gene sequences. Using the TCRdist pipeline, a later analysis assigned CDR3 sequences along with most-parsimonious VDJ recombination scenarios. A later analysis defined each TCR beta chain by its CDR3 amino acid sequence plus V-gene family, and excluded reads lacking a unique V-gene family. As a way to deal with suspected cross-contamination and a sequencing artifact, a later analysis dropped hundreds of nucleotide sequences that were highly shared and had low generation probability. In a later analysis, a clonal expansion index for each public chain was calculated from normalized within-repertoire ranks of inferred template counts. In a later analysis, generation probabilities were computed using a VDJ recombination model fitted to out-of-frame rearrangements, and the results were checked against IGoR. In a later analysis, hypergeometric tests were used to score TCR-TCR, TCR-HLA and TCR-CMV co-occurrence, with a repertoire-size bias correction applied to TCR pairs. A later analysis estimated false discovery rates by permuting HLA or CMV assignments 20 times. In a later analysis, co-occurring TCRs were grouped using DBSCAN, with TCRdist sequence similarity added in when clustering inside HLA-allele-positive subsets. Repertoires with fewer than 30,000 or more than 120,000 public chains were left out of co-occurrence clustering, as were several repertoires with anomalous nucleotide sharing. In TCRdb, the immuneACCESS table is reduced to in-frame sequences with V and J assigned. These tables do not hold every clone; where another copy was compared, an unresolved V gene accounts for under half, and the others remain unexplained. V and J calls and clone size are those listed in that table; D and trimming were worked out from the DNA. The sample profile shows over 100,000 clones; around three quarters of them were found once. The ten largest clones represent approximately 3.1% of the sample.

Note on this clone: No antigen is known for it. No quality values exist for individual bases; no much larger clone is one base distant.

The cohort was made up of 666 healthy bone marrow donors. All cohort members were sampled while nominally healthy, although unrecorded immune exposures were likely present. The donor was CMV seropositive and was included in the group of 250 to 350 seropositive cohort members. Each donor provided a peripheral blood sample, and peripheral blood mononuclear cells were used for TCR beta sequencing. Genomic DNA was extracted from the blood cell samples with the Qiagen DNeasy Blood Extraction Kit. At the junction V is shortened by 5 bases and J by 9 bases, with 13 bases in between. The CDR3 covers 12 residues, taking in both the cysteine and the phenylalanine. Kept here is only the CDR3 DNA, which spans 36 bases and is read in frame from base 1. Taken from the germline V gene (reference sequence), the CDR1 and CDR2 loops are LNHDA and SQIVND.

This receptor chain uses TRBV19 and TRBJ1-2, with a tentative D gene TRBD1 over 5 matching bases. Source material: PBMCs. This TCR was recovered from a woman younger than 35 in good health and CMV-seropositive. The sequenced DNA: TGTGCCAGTAGTTCAGGGCTTGTGAGCTACACCTTC. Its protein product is CASSSGLVSYTF.